A single sample is the source of the 24 T cell receptor beta chains below, sequenced in a study of lymphopenia after photon versus proton radiotherapy. This table comes from immunoSEQ multiplex PCR, and its TCRdb copy is limited to in-frame clones, with some not included. Of some 33,000 clones in the sample, roughly 90% were seen once. The specimen was peripheral blood, collected from a patient treated with photon-based radiotherapy. These receptors were obtained from a woman between 50 and 59 years old with pancreatic cancer.

The rearrangement joins TRBV19 to TRBJ2-7; D may correspond to TRBD1 or TRBD2 (5 bases each). The CDR3 is made up of 13 amino acids. Germline-derived CDR1 and CDR2 are LNHDA and SQIVND (reference sequence). The V end was cut by 9 bases, the J end by 6 bases, with 18 bases between. The CDR3, as DNA: TGTGCCAGCACTCGGGACCCTTGGGGCGAGCAGTACTTC. The encoded protein is CASTRDPWGEQYF.

J is TRBJ1-1 and V is TRBV7-2; D remains unclear. The CDR3 runs to 13 residues. Looked up from germline, CDR1 is SGHTA and CDR2 is FQGNSA. V lost 1 base and J lost 1, with 4 bases in between. CDR3 coding DNA: TGTGCCAGCAGCTTAGAACGGAACACTGAAGCTTTCTTT. Translated: CASSLERNTEAFF.

The V call is TRBV2, the J call TRBJ2-3, with 12 bases identical to TRBD2. From germline, CDR1 is SNHLY and CDR2 FYNNEI. The CDR3 is 17 amino acids. V dropped 4 bases and J dropped 0; count of bases not matched to a gene: 5. The CDR3 protein is CASSGLAGATSTDTQYF. The DNA of the CDR3 is TGTGCCAGCAGTGGACTAGCGGGAGCAACGAGCACAGATACGCAGTATTTT.

The CDR3 region has the DNA TGTGCCAGCAGCTTAAGCGGGAGCAATAATGAGCAGTTCTTC. The encoded protein is CASSLSGSNNEQFF. The V gene is TRBV7-6, the J gene TRBJ2-1, with 8 bases aligning to TRBD2. The CDR3 contains 14 residues. From germline, CDR1 is SGHVS and CDR2 FNYEAQ. Germline trimming cut 2 bases from V and 7 bases from J; bases unmatched to any gene: 4.

V is TRBV29-1 and J is TRBJ2-2; D tentatively reads TRBD1 or TRBD2 (6 bases each). V was cut by 7 bases and J by 6 bases, with 9 bases left in between. CDR1 is SQVTM and CDR2 is ANQGSEA in the germline V gene. The CDR3 extends over 11 amino acids. The CDR3 loop is CSGGAAGELFF. The CDR3 DNA is TGCAGCGGGGGGGCGGCCGGGGAGCTGTTTTTT.

This clone was picked up a small number of times. The chain employs TRBV27 and TRBJ2-7, with D hard to call. This CDR3 has 13 amino acids. Per germline, CDR1 MNHEY and CDR2 SMNVEV (reference sequence). The V end was cut by 0 bases, the J end by 4 bases, with 7 bases between. This chain's CDR3 is CASSLSGPYEQYF. The DNA of the CDR3 is TGTGCCAGCAGTTTATCTGGGCCTTACGAGCAGTACTTC.

The chain joins TRBV5-4 to TRBJ2-5; TRBD2 aligns across 14 bases. Looked up from germline, CDR1 is SGHNT and CDR2 is YYREEE (reference sequence). Losses at the gene ends were 4 bases for V and 5 bases for J; bases not matched to a gene: 13. CDR3 length: 18 residues. DNA for the CDR3: TGTGCCAGCAGCCCACGCGGACTAGCGGGAGGAAGAAGGGAGACCCAGTACTTC. Encoded protein: CASSPRGLAGGRRETQYF.

This clone was detected only a few times. The V call is TRBV7-9, the J call TRBJ2-7; 9 nucleotides agree with TRBD1. From germline, CDR1 is SEHNR and CDR2 FQNEAQ (reference sequence). Germline trimming cut 5 bases from V and 5 bases from J; bases unmatched to any gene: 4. The CDR3 totals 13 residues. DNA of the CDR3: TGTGCCAGCAGCCGTCGACAGGGGGACGAGCAGTACTTC. As protein: CASSRRQGDEQYF.

The V and J genes are TRBV4-2 and TRBJ2-3; 9 nucleotides agree with TRBD2. Trimming at V came to 1 base and at J to 2 bases, leaving 7 bases not matched to a gene. CDR3 length: 17 amino acids. Germline values: CDR1 LGHNA, CDR2 YNFKEQ. CDR3 coding DNA: TGTGCCAGCAGCCAAGCAGGAGCGGGGGGACCCACAGATACGCAGTATTTT. Amino acid sequence: CASSQAGAGGPTDTQYF.

The chain is built from TRBV7-2 and TRBJ1-2; D remains ambiguous. The CDR3 covers 17 residues. Germline loops: CDR1 SGHTA, CDR2 FQGNSA. V lost 5 bases to trimming and J lost 0 bases, with 19 bases between them. The CDR3 is CASSLRPGRLSNYGYTF. CDR3 coding DNA: TGTGCCAGCAGCCTCCGCCCCGGTCGCCTCTCTAACTATGGCTACACCTTC.

V usage is TRBV28 and J usage is TRBJ2-1; D may be TRBD1 (6 bases). CDR3 length: 11 residues. In germline, CDR1 is MDHEN, CDR2 SYDVKM. Deletions cut 11 bases from V and 4 bases from J, with 9 bases between. CDR3: CAGGGYNEQFF. CDR3 bases: TGTGCCGGGGGCGGGTACAATGAGCAGTTCTTC.

The chain employs TRBV19 and TRBJ2-7; TRBD1 matches 8 bases. Germline CDR1 LNHDA, CDR2 SQIVND (reference sequence). This CDR3 contains 16 residues. The V gene end was trimmed by 7 bases and the J gene end by 5 bases; junction bases not matched to a gene: 16. The CDR3 is CASNSDRVHPRDEQYF. As DNA, the CDR3 is TGTGCCAGTAATTCGGACAGGGTTCACCCCCGGGACGAGCAGTACTTC.

V gene TRBV5-1 combines with J gene TRBJ2-7; D is undetermined. CDR1 and CDR2 from the germline V gene are SGHRS and YFSETQ. The CDR3 loop spans 14 amino acids. V was trimmed by 0 bases and J by 3 bases, leaving 10 bases between them. The CDR3 region is CASSLARNSYEQYF. CDR3 coding DNA: TGCGCCAGCAGCTTGGCCCGTAACAGCTACGAGCAGTACTTC.

The chain is built from TRBV5-1 and TRBJ1-2; D is ambiguous. Germline assignment: CDR1 SGHRS and CDR2 YFSETQ. This CDR3 comprises 14 residues. Trimming took 0 bases from V and 2 from J, leaving 8 bases between them. The CDR3 sequence is CASSLVQPNYGYTF. CDR3 DNA: TGCGCCAGCAGCTTGGTACAGCCAAACTATGGCTACACCTTC.

The chain's CDR3 is CASSVGGGANNEQFF. In DNA, the CDR3 is TGTGCCAGCAGCGTAGGAGGTGGGGCCAACAATGAGCAGTTCTTC. This chain links TRBV9 with TRBJ2-1; a weak D match, TRBD1 (5 bases). This CDR3 comprises 15 residues. V was trimmed by 0 bases and J by 5 bases, leaving 12 bases between them. Germline CDR1 reads SGDLS; CDR2 reads YYNGEE.

This clone was counted between two and nine times. This chain connects TRBV28 to TRBJ1-5, with 9 bases lining up with TRBD1. The CDR3 covers 15 residues. Germline V gene lookup returns CDR1 MDHEN and CDR2 SYDVKM. Germline trimming cut 6 bases from V and 4 bases from J; bases unmatched to any gene: 7. The CDR3 DNA sequence: TGTGCCAGCAGCTTGACCGGACAGGGGAATCAGCCCCAGCATTTT. This gives the protein CASSLTGQGNQPQHF.

V usage is TRBV28 and J usage is TRBJ1-1; possible D gene TRBD1, 5 bases. V was clipped by 4 bases and J by 9 bases, with 9 bases between them. This CDR3 is built from 11 residues. Germline CDR1 reads MDHEN; CDR2 reads SYDVKM. The CDR3 nucleotides are TGTGCCAGCAGTTGGGGCCTTAAAGCTTTCTTT. Amino acids: CASSWGLKAFF.

The chain is built from TRBV14 and TRBJ1-5, with 7 bases lining up with TRBD1. The ends lost 0 bases at V and 4 bases at J; junction bases unmatched: 9. This CDR3 has 17 amino acids. Germline CDR1 reads SGHDN; CDR2 reads FVKESK. CDR3 in amino acids: CASSQEKGARVNQPQHF. CDR3 in DNA: TGTGCCAGCAGCCAAGAAAAGGGGGCGAGGGTTAATCAGCCCCAGCATTTT.

The chain recombines TRBV5-1 with TRBJ2-7; 9 bases are shared with TRBD1. V gave up 8 bases and J gave up 5 bases; unmatched junction bases: 14. Germline CDR1 is SGHRS and CDR2 is YFSETQ. This CDR3 is built from 15 residues. Written as DNA, the CDR3 is TGCGCCAGTACCATTCAAGGGACAGGGAACGACGAGCAGTACTTC. This gives the protein CASTIQGTGNDEQYF.

The rearrangement links TRBV9 to TRBJ1-2; TRBD1 aligns across 8 bases. Germline CDR1 reads SGDLS; CDR2 reads YYNGEE. This CDR3 is built from 14 residues. The junction had 5 bases not matched to a gene; V was cut back by 3 bases and J by 4 bases. CDR3 sequence reads: CASSGTGPTYGYTF. In nucleotides, the CDR3 is TGTGCCAGCAGCGGGACAGGGCCGACCTATGGCTACACCTTC.

This clone was observed a few times. The chain links TRBV9 to TRBJ2-3; 9 bases map to TRBD1. V dropped 2 bases and J dropped 5; count of bases not matched to a gene: 9. In germline, CDR1 is SGDLS, CDR2 YYNGEE. The CDR3 is 16 amino acids. CDR3 sequence (DNA): TGTGCCAGCAGCGTCCTGCCGGGACAGGGAGGAGATACGCAGTATTTT. Protein product: CASSVLPGQGGDTQYF.

The rearrangement joins TRBV15 to TRBJ2-2; D uncertain. Germline CDR1 is LNHNV and CDR2 is YYDKDF (reference sequence). The CDR3 has 16 amino acids. Between the trimmed V and J ends, which lost 3 bases and 2 bases, there was a span of 13 bases. Written as DNA, the CDR3 is TGTGCCACCAGCAGGCGAGTACGGGTCAACACCGGGGAGCTGTTTTTT. Protein sequence: CATSRRVRVNTGELFF.

The chain joins TRBV4-3 to TRBJ2-3; 15 bases align to TRBD2. J gave up 5 bases and V 0 bases, and 9 bases lay outside the gene matches. The V gene's germline CDR1 is LGHNA and CDR2 YSLEER. The CDR3 runs to 19 residues. Written as DNA, the CDR3 is TGCGCCAGCAGCCAAGAACTCCGGACTAGCGGGAGGGCCCAAGATACGCAGTATTTT. It translates to CASSQELRTSGRAQDTQYF.

This sequence joins TRBV11-2 and TRBJ1-4, with D possibly TRBD1 on 5 matching bases. This CDR3 region has 14 residues. Germline V gene sequence: CDR1 SGHAT, CDR2 FQNNGV. V was shortened by 4 bases and J by 7 bases, with 13 bases between the two germline ends. CDR3 coding DNA: TGTGCCAGCAGCTGGATGGGACGGGCTGAAAAACTGTTTTTT. Protein sequence: CASSWMGRAEKLFF.